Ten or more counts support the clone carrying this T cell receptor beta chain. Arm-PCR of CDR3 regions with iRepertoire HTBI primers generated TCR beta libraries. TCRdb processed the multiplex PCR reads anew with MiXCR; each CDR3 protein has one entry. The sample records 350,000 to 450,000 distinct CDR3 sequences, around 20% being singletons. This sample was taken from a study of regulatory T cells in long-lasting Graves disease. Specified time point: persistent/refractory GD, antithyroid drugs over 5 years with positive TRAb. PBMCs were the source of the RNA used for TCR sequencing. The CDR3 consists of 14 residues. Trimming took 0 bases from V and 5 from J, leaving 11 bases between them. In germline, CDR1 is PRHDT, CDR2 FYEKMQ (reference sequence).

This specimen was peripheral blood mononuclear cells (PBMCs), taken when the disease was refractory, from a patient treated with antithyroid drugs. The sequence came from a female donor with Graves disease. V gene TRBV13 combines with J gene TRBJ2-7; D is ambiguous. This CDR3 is CASSLGLGTNEQYF. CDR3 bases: TGTGCCAGCAGCTTAGGCCTCGGTACGAACGAGCAGTACTTC.